Here is one T cell receptor (beta chain) with its context. This clone was seen once. What antigen it recognizes has not been identified. Base qualities were left out, and no much larger clone turns up one base away. The immunoSEQ Assay, a bias-controlled multiplex PCR, was used to amplify TCRbeta CDR3 regions from genomic DNA. The original pipeline was this. The number of nucleated cells in each sample was estimated from the amplification of reference gene primers within the assay. To quantify the absolute abundance of each unique TCRbeta CDR3 rearrangement, sequence reads were collapsed and filtered. Productive Simpson clonality was computed per sample as the square root of Simpson's diversity index over productive rearrangements. In its TCRdb copy, this immuneACCESS table keeps in-frame sequences only and misses some clones. Where compared with another copy, unresolved V genes explain less than half of these, and the others have no known cause. That table gives V, J and clone size, and the DNA gave D and trimming. Across this sample there are 100,000 to 150,000 clones, with 65% to 85% seen only once. 3.5% to 4% of the sample comes from the top ten.

The data derive from a study of blood T cell repertoires in COVID-19 (dated by TCRdb to about 2020). With regard to the full study: The collaborator samples originated in the United States, Italy and Spain and spanned the acute and convalescent phases of COVID-19. The prospective study material was composed of cDNA or gDNA derived from T cells, B-cell-depleted T cells, or PBMCs. Deeply sampled blood TCRbeta repertoires from subjects exposed to, actively infected with, or recovered from COVID-19 were included in the dataset. The repertoires were released in a freely available public database meant as a resource for research on the immune response to SARS-CoV-2. The samples were drawn from the first 160 participants of the ongoing ImmuneRACE study and from 1,254 subjects provided by 6 global collaborators. The sample metadata nearly always contained a de-identified subject ID, COVID-19 status, age in years and sex. Where HLA class I and class II types were available, the types were taken from metadata supplied by the sample provider, not from assay-based typing. Beyond this particular receptor, the publication reports: How much clinical and demographic metadata was included differed by source and by participant, and the metadata was provided uncurated.

At the junction V is shortened by 2 bases and J by 4 bases, with 12 bases in between. In the germline V gene (reference sequence), CDR1 corresponds to SGHKS and CDR2 to YYEKEE. Including the terminal cysteine and phenylalanine, the CDR3 comprises 14 residues. Only the CDR3 part of the read is kept: 42 bases, read in frame from the first base. Participants in the prospective study were enrolled through a virtual design, were aged about 18 to 89 years, and lived in about 25 United States geographic areas. In the prospective study, participants were assigned to cohorts based on the clinical history participants reported in a screening survey and a study questionnaire. ImmuneRACE Cohort 3 recovered participants were defined by two consecutive negative NP/OP PCR tests, healthcare professional clearance, or symptom resolution. Each participant in the prospective study had whole blood, serum and a nasopharyngeal or oropharyngeal swab collected by mobile phlebotomists. Prospective study participants could optionally give additional blood draws and questionnaires over a 2-month period. Prospective study blood samples were shipped either frozen or at room temperature before DNA extraction.

This receptor chain uses TRBV5-5 and TRBJ2-5; TRBD1 is a possible D gene, resting on 6 matching bases. The sequence was collected from a woman aged 25-40 years who had recovered from COVID-19. Sequencing was carried out using PBMCs or T cells enriched from blood (not recorded which). The nucleotides are TGTGCCAGCAGCTTTCGGACAGTTCGAGAGACCCAGTACTTC. This translates into CASSFRTVRETQYF.